Shown below are 22 T cell receptor beta chains from a single sample sequenced in a study of identical twins. Each CDR3 protein gets one entry after TCRdb re-called the 5' RACE reads with MiXCR. This table holds just over 500,000 distinct CDR3 sequences, about 20% found once. These data are also associated with another study on T cells expressing NK-cell markers.

The sample taken for sequencing was CD4+ T cells sorted from blood. These receptors were collected from a woman under 30 in good health.

This clonotype was picked up many times. The rearrangement links TRBV6-6 to TRBJ1-1; maybe TRBD1 (5 bases). Germline lookup yields CDR1 MNHNY and CDR2 SVGAGI (reference sequence). CDR3 length equals 12 residues. V gave up 6 bases and J gave up 8 bases, with 13 bases separating them. CDR3 in DNA: TGTGCCAGCAGAGGGGCCAATTCCGAAGCTTTCTTT. Protein sequence: CASRGANSEAFF.

This clonotype was seen a handful of times. This chain connects TRBV20-1 to TRBJ2-2; 9 bases are a match to TRBD2. V was pared by 6 bases and J by 1 base, with 6 bases of the junction left unmatched. The germline CDR1 and CDR2 sequences are DFQATT and SNEGSKA (reference sequence). The CDR3 contains 15 residues. Here the CDR3 reads CSAPLSGRNTGELFF. The CDR3 bases are TGCAGTGCCCCCCTTAGCGGGAGGAACACCGGGGAGCTGTTTTTT.

The rearrangement uses TRBV7-9 and TRBJ2-1, with TRBD2 identical over 12 bases. The CDR3 length is 15 residues. J gave up 9 bases and V 5 bases, and 8 bases lay outside the gene matches. Germline assignment: CDR1 SEHNR and CDR2 FQNEAQ (reference sequence). The CDR3 is CASSPGASGRGEQFF. CDR3 nucleotide sequence: TGTGCCAGCAGCCCCGGGGCTAGCGGGAGGGGTGAGCAGTTCTTC.

In this sample, this clonotype turned up a few times. V is TRBV27 and J is TRBJ2-7; possible D gene TRBD1, 5 bases. Trimming left V 5 bases short and J 3 bases short, with 23 bases between. CDR1 is MNHEY, CDR2 SMNVEV, per germline (reference sequence). The CDR3 runs 17 residues. CDR3 loop: CASSPKFDSNLLYEQYF. The CDR3 DNA reads TGTGCCAGCAGTCCGAAATTCGACAGCAATCTCCTCTACGAGCAGTACTTC.

The chain uses TRBV5-1 and TRBJ1-4; possibly TRBD1 for D (6 bases). The CDR3 contains 16 residues. Trimming pared 2 bases from V and 7 bases from J, leaving 18 bases between. CDR1 is SGHRS, CDR2 YFSETQ, per germline. The CDR3 DNA is TGCGCCAGCAGCTTAGGATCACCGACACAGGGTGAAAAACTGTTTTTT. Its protein is CASSLGSPTQGEKLFF.

This clonotype was detected many times. The V gene is TRBV15, the J gene TRBJ2-5; D is unclear. Germline-derived CDR1 and CDR2 are LNHNV and YYDKDF (reference sequence). V was trimmed by 0 bases and J by 2 bases, leaving 10 bases between them. The CDR3 runs 15 residues. CDR3 nucleotides: TGTGCCACCAGCAGAGATCAGGACGCTCAAGAGACCCAGTACTTC. Amino acids: CATSRDQDAQETQYF. The full variable domain, rest sourced from reference TRBV15 and TRBJ2-5, is DAMVIQNPRYQVTQFGKPVTLSCSQTLNHNVMYWYQQKSSQAPKLLFHYYDKDFNNEADTPDNFQSRRPNTSFCFLDIRSPGLGDTAMYLCATSRDQDAQETQYFGPGTRLLVL.

CDR3 residues: CASSLVGIEAFF. The DNA of the CDR3 is TGTGCCAGCAGCTTAGTGGGAATTGAAGCTTTCTTT. The chain joins TRBV7-9 to TRBJ1-1; D uncertain. Germline loops: CDR1 SEHNR, CDR2 FQNEAQ (reference sequence). The CDR3 runs 12 residues. The germline V and J ends were trimmed by 1 base and 7 bases, with 7 bases remaining between them.

This clonotype has just a few counts. This chain links TRBV24-1 with TRBJ2-7; weak D call: TRBD2 (6 bases). The CDR3 extends over 13 amino acids. V was cut by 3 bases and J by 3 bases, with 8 bases left in between. Germline V lookup: CDR1 KGHDR, CDR2 SFDVKD. Here the CDR3 DNA reads TGTGCCACCAGTGATCCGCGGGGCTACGAGCAGTACTTC. It specifies CATSDPRGYEQYF.

This clonotype was seen a handful of times. V is TRBV20-1 and J is TRBJ1-5; D is ambiguous. V lost 2 bases, J lost 0 bases, and 14 bases lay in between. In germline, CDR1 is DFQATT, CDR2 SNEGSKA (reference sequence). The CDR3 runs 16 residues. This CDR3 reads CSARSPGSGSNQPQHF. The DNA of the CDR3 is TGCAGTGCTAGATCCCCGGGCTCGGGTAGCAATCAGCCCCAGCATTTT.

The chain uses TRBV7-3 and TRBJ1-1; D remains unclear. The CDR3 is 15 residues long. Trimming took 0 bases from V and 0 from J, leaving 8 bases between them. The germline CDR1 and CDR2 sequences are SGHTA and FQGTGA. The CDR3 region is CASSLTPGLNTEAFF. DNA of the CDR3: TGTGCCAGCAGCTTAACTCCAGGATTGAACACTGAAGCTTTCTTT.

This rearrangement joins TRBV15 to TRBJ1-1, with TRBD1 as a possible D gene (5 bases). Trimming left V 3 bases short and J 11 bases short, with 10 bases between. The CDR3 covers 11 residues. Looked up from germline, CDR1 is LNHNV and CDR2 is YYDKDF (reference sequence). The CDR3 here is CATSSYRWAFF. CDR3 sequence (DNA): TGTGCCACCAGCAGCTACAGGTGGGCTTTCTTT. Variable domain in full (rest from reference TRBV15 and TRBJ1-1): DAMVIQNPRYQVTQFGKPVTLSCSQTLNHNVMYWYQQKSSQAPKLLFHYYDKDFNNEADTPDNFQSRRPNTSFCFLDIRSPGLGDTAMYLCATSSYRWAFFGQGTRLTVV.

The table lists this clonotype with a few counts. This chain connects TRBV5-1 to TRBJ2-7, with a weak D call TRBD1 (6 bases). V was shortened by 3 bases and J by 2 bases, with 15 bases between the two germline ends. Germline CDR1 and CDR2: SGHRS and YFSETQ. The CDR3 consists of 15 residues. CDR3 nucleotides: TGCGCCAGCAGCTCGGGAACAGGGCCTGCCTACGAGCAGTACTTC. Residues: CASSSGTGPAYEQYF.

This clonotype has more than one count but fewer than ten. The chain has TRBV7-9 and TRBJ2-3; 7 nucleotides match TRBD1. The germline V gene has CDR1 SEHNR and CDR2 FQNEAQ (reference sequence). The CDR3 runs to 16 residues. Unmatched junction bases numbered 9, after V lost 5 bases and J lost 1 base. CDR3 loop: CASSGGPGTGTDTQYF. In nucleotides, the CDR3 is TGTGCCAGCAGCGGGGGTCCCGGGACAGGCACAGATACGCAGTATTTT.

This clonotype was found once. V usage is TRBV6-2 or TRBV6-3 and J usage is TRBJ2-1; TRBD2 might be the D (6 bases). This CDR3 is built from 11 residues. The germline V gene encodes CDR1 MNHEY and CDR2 SVGEGT. Trimming cost V 5 bases and J 10 bases, with 9 bases left between them. The CDR3 here is CASSQGLEQFF. CDR3 coding DNA: TGTGCCAGCAGTCAGGGACTCGAGCAGTTCTTC.

This clonotype has at least ten counts. V is TRBV20-1 and J is TRBJ1-1; D unresolved. The CDR3 consists of 14 residues. Trimming took 1 base from V and 1 from J, leaving 10 bases between them. Germline V lookup: CDR1 DFQATT, CDR2 SNEGSKA (reference sequence). CDR3 in amino acids: CSARVPGRNTEAFF. The DNA for the CDR3 is TGCAGTGCTAGAGTGCCGGGAAGGAACACTGAAGCTTTCTTT.

This chain uses TRBV4-3 with TRBJ1-1; D is ambiguous. Per the germline V gene, CDR1 is LGHNA and CDR2 is YSLEER. Deletions cut 0 bases from V and 1 base from J, with 9 bases between. CDR3 length: 15 amino acids. For the CDR3, the DNA is TGCGCCAGCAGCCAAGATAGGATCAGGAACACTGAAGCTTTCTTT. Protein: CASSQDRIRNTEAFF.

This clonotype came up a few times. The V call is TRBV20-1, the J call TRBJ2-7; tentative D call: TRBD2 (5 bases). The ends were cut back, 5 bases at V and 1 base at J, with 15 bases in the middle. CDR1 and CDR2 from the germline V gene are DFQATT and SNEGSKA (reference sequence). The CDR3 is 14 residues long. This chain's CDR3 is CSALRAGRSYEQYF. DNA for the CDR3: TGCAGTGCTTTACGTGCGGGCCGTTCCTACGAGCAGTACTTC.

CDR3 in amino acids: CASRDRRGSGNTIYF. As DNA, the CDR3 is TGTGCCAGCAGGGACCGTCGGGGCTCTGGAAACACCATATATTTT. The chain employs TRBV12-3 or TRBV12-4 and TRBJ1-3; D remains ambiguous. The V end was cut by 6 bases, the J end by 0 bases, with 12 bases between. This CDR3 comprises 15 residues.

The gene calls are TRBV5-1 and TRBJ2-7; 7 bases agree with TRBD2. V shed 0 bases and J 4 bases; nucleotides not matched to a gene: 4. The CDR3 covers 14 residues. Germline V lookup: CDR1 SGHRS, CDR2 YFSETQ. CDR3 protein: CASSLAWGGYEQYF. CDR3 in DNA: TGCGCCAGCAGCTTGGCCTGGGGAGGGTACGAGCAGTACTTC.

This clonotype has more than one count but fewer than ten. The rearrangement links TRBV30 to TRBJ1-2, with a possible D match to TRBD1 (5 bases). V dropped 5 bases and J dropped 0 bases, with 13 bases sitting between them. The germline CDR1 and CDR2 sequences are GTSNPN and SVGIG (reference sequence). The CDR3 is 14 amino acids. CDR3: CAWQGLTANYGYTF. As DNA, the CDR3 is TGTGCCTGGCAGGGACTGACAGCTAACTATGGCTACACCTTC.

This clonotype was seen ten or more times. This chain connects TRBV9 to TRBJ2-1; tentatively, D is TRBD2 (5 bases). This CDR3 has 14 residues. Trimming removed 0 bases from V and 6 bases from J, with 10 bases in between. Germline CDR1 and CDR2: SGDLS and YYNGEE. The DNA of the CDR3 is TGTGCCAGCAGCGTAGGTGAGCGGATCAATGAGCAGTTCTTC. Translated: CASSVGERINEQFF. Together with reference TRBV9 and TRBJ2-1, the CDR3 gives the full variable domain: DSGVTQTPKHLITATGQRVTLRCSPRSGDLSVYWYQQSLDQGLQFLIQYYNGEERAKGNILERFSAQQFPDLHSELNLSSLELGDSALYFCASSVGERINEQFFGPGTRLTVL.

This chain connects TRBV6-5 to TRBJ2-7, with D perhaps matching TRBD1 or TRBD2 (5 bases each). Trimming removed 0 bases at V and 1 base at J, with 10 bases between. CDR1 and CDR2 (germline): MNHEY, SVGAGI. This CDR3 comprises 15 residues. The CDR3 nucleotides read TGTGCCAGCAGTTACTCGGGGACCAATTCCTACGAGCAGTACTTC. This encodes CASSYSGTNSYEQYF.